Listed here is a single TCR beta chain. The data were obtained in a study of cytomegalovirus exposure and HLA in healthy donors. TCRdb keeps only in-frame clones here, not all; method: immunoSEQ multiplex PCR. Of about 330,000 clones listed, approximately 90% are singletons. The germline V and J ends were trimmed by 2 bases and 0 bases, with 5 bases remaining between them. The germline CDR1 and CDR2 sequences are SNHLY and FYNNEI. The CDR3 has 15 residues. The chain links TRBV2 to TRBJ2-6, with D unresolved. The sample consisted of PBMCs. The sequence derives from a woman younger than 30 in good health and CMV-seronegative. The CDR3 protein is CASSELSSGANVLTF. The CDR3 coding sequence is TGTGCCAGCAGTGAACTAAGCTCTGGGGCCAACGTCCTGACTTTC.